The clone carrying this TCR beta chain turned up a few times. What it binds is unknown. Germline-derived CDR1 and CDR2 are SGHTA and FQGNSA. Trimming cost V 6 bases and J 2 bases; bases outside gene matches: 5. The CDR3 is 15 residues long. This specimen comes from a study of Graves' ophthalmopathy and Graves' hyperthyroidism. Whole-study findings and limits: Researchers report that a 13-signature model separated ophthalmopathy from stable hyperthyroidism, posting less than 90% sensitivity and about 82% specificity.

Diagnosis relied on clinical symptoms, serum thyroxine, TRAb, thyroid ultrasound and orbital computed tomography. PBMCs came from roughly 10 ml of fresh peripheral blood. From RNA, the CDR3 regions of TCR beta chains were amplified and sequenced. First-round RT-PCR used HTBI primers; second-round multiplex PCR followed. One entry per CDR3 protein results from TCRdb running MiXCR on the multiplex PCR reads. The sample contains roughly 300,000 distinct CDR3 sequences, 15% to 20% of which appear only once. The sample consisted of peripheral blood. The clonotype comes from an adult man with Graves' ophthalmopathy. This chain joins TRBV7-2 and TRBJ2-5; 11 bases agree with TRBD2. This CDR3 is CASRGTSGPQETQYF. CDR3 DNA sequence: TGTGCCAGCAGAGGGACTAGCGGACCTCAAGAGACCCAGTACTTC.